This T cell receptor (beta chain) was obtained from a study of shared clonotypes between healthy human individuals (TCRdb year 2020). General notes on the study: A couple of women and a few men aged 18 to 49 years were included in the cohort. For each donor, three plates each were used for CD4 naive and CD4 memory, two plates were used for CD8 naive, and one plate was used for CD8 memory. To estimate repertoire size and how much clonotype sharing occurs between individuals, the study deeply sequenced the blood TCR repertoires of 4 to 6 healthy adults. To increase sequencing depth and limit assay-specific biases, different laboratories used diverse techniques to prepare libraries and sequence TCR repertoires. Per donor, leukapheresis produced somewhere between about 0.94 and 9 billion PBMCs.

Details on this clone: Which antigen it targets is not known. Base-call qualities are not available, and no considerably larger clone is one nucleotide away.

TCR CDR3 regions were amplified from genomic DNA by multiplex PCR using the deep immunoSEQ assay. Extracted genomic DNA from each cell subset was distributed evenly across all wells of several immunoSEQ 96-well plates, and each plate was treated as a replicate. Each replicate PCR for sorted subsets received around 210 ng genomic DNA, equal to roughly 29,000 T cell genomes. Purified libraries were quantified with a Qubit 3.0 fluorometer, sized on a Bioanalyzer 2100, and re-quantified with the KAPA Library Quantification kit. Every immunoSEQ 96-well plate was sequenced on a dedicated single-read 150-cycle Illumina NextSeq 550 flow cell. The source study handled its data this way. Because only junctional sequences without quality scores were contained in the immunoSEQ output, filtering matching that applied to full-length reads could not be performed. Sequences were annotated with PyIR, a Python wrapper for IgBLAST v1.9, using IMGT germline references to assign V/J genes and CDR3. Reads were filtered out if the reads had weak V/J assignments (E-value above 1e-6), no CDR3, stop codons, out-of-frame junctions, or ambiguous translated residues. V3J clonotypes were defined as sequences sharing the same inferred V gene, J gene, and CDR3 amino acid sequence. Percentage overlap between repertoires was computed as shared unique clonotypes divided by the size of the smaller repertoire. Three approaches were used to assess repertoire richness: RTK rarefaction, the Chao1 estimator, and Recon v2.1 estimates of unobserved clonotypes. OLGA was used to compute generation probabilities for all TCRbeta clonotypes that the gDNA method yielded from a few donors. TCRdb retrieved this table from immuneACCESS and kept in-frame rearrangements only. Not all clones are present; in checked studies, unresolved V genes account for under half, and no reason is known for the remainder. V, J and clone size reflect that table, while D and trimming were determined from the DNA. Recorded for this sample are roughly 2.4 million clones; approximately 94% of them occurred a single time. The leading ten clones occupy 0.1% to 0.15% of the sample.

From the cysteine up to the phenylalanine, the CDR3 has a length of 15 residues. Only the CDR3 portion is preserved as DNA: 45 bases, with reading frame beginning at the first base. Via the germline V gene, CDR1 is SGHVS and CDR2 FNYEAQ. Between the V and J ends, shortened by 5 bases and 0 bases respectively, the junction contains 11 bases. General findings and caveats noted by the study authors: Rarefaction of sorted-subset datasets indicated incomplete sequencing despite the large sequencing depth. The genetic and exposure-history diversity represented was limited by the small number of donors. Naive subsets generally had larger estimated clonotype richness than memory subsets did. Based on pairwise subsampling, the degree of clonotype sharing among donors was expected to be affected by sequencing depth. Across a few donors, about 5% of naive CD4, more than 3% of naive CD8, around 2.5% of memory CD4, and roughly 0.41% of memory CD8 clonotypes were shared. Clonotypes shared by all four sorted-subset donors showed higher generation probabilities than non-shared clonotypes. Sampling was limited to blood, and TCR repertoires in tissue likely differ from TCR repertoires in blood.

The donors were healthy, HIV-negative adults who had no recently reported acute infections or vaccinations. Every donor was a Caucasian adult living in Nashville, Tennessee, USA. CD4+ T cells were enriched by magnetic negative selection, after which naive cells were positively selected on CD45RA and the negative fraction was taken as the memory subset. Blood was collected by leukapheresis, and PBMCs were isolated by Ficoll-Histopaque density gradient centrifugation and then cryopreserved in liquid nitrogen vapor phase. Analytical flow cytometry was used to check the purity and quantity of each magnetically sorted T cell population. Genomic DNA was isolated from each sorted fraction and quantified by UV absorbance on a Nanodrop 2000c.

The receptor was isolated from a man younger than 35 in good health. The source material was naive CD4+ T cells sorted from blood. Explained via the paper, the cell subset or site label denotes: CD45RA+ positively selected. The chain links TRBV7-6 with TRBJ2-1; the D segment cannot be called with confidence. The nucleotide sequence reads as follows: TGTGCCAGCAGCCCCGAGGCCCTCTCCTACAATGAGCAGTTCTTC. This encodes CASSPEALSYNEQFF.